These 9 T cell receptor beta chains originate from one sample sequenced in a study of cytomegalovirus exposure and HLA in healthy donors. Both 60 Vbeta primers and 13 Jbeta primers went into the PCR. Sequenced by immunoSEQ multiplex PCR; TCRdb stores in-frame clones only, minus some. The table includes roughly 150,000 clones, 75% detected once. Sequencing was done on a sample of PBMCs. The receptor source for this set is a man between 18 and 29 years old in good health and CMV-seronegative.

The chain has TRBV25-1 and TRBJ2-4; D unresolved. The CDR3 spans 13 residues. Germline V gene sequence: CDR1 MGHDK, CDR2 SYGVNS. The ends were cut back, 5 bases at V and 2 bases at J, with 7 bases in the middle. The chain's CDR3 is CASSSLSKNIQYF. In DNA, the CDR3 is TGTGCCAGCAGTTCGCTATCCAAAAACATTCAGTACTTC.

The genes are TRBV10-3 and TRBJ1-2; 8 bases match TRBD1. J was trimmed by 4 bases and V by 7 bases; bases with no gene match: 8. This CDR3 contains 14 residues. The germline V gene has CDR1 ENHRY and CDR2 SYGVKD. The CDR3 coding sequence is TGTGCCATCACTCCAGGGGGCCCGCCCTATGGCTACACCTTC. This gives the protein CAITPGGPPYGYTF.

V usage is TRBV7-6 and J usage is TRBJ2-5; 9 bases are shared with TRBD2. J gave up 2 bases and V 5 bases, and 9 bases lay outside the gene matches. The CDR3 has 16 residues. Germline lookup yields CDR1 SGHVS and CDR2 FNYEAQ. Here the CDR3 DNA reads TGTGCCAGCAGCCCACCGACTAGCGGCCAGCAAGAGACCCAGTACTTC. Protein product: CASSPPTSGQQETQYF. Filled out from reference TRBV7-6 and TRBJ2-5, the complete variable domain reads GAGVSQSPRYKVTKRGQDVALRCDPISGHVSLYWYRQALGQGPEFLTYFNYEAQQDKSGLPNDRFSAERPEGSISTLTIQRTEQRDSAMYRCASSPPTSGQQETQYFGPGTRLLVL.

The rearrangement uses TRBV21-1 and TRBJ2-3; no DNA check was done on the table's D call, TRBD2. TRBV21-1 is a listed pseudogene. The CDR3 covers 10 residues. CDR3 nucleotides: TGTGCCAGCCCGGCAGATACGCAGTATTTT. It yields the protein CASPADTQYF.

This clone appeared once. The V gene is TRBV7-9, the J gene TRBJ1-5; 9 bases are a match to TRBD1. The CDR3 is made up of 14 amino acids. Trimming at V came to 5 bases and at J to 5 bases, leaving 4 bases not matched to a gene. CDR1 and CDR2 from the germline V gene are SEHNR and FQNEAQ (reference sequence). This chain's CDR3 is CASSEDRGDQPQHF. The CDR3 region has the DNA TGTGCCAGCAGCGAAGACAGGGGGGATCAGCCCCAGCATTTT.

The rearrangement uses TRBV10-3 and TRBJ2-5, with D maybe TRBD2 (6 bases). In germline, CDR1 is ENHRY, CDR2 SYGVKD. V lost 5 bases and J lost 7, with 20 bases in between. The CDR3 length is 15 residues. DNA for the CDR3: TGTGCCATCAGTCCCGGGGGTCAGGAAGGCGGGACCCAGTACTTC. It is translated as CAISPGGQEGGTQYF.

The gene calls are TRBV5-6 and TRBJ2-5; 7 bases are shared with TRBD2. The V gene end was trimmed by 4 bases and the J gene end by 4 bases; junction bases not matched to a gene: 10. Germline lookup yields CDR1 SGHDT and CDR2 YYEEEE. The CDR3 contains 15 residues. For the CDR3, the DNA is TGTGCCAGCAGCGGCGGGGTAGCGGGCGCAGAGACCCAGTACTTC. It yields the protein CASSGGVAGAETQYF.

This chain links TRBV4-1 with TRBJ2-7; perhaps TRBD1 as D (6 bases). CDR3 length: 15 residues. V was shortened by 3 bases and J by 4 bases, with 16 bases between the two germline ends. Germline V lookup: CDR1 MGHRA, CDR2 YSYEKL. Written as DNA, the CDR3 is TGCGCCAGCAGCCACCCCCGGGACACCGTTTACGAGCAGTACTTC. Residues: CASSHPRDTVYEQYF.

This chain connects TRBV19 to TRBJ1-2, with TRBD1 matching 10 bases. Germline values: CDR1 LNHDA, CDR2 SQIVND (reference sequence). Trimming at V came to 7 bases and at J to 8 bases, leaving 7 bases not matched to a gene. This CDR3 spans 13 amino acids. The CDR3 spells CASNSGQGTGYTF. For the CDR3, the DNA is TGTGCCAGTAACTCGGGACAGGGGACAGGCTACACCTTC. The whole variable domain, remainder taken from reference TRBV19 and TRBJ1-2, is DGGITQSPKYLFRKEGQNVTLSCEQNLNHDAMYWYRQDPGQGLRLIYYSQIVNDFQKGDIAEGYSVSREKKESFPLTVTSAQKNPTAFYLCASNSGQGTGYTFGSGTRLTVV.